Shown below are 21 T cell receptor beta chains from a single sample sequenced in a study of CD8 T cells in ankylosing spondylitis. TCRdb processed the 5' RACE reads anew with MiXCR; each CDR3 protein has one entry. The sample consists of some 100,000 distinct CDR3 sequences, about 8.3% of them appearing once. The sample comprised blood, either unsorted or a sorted T cell fraction (not recorded which). These receptors were obtained from a male donor with ankylosing spondylitis or in good health (not recorded which).

This clonotype was detected only a few times. The CDR3 spells CASSGTSGNNLDTQYF. CDR3 nucleotides: TGTGCCAGCAGCGGGACTAGCGGTAATAATTTGGATACGCAGTATTTT. The chain couples TRBV7-9 to TRBJ2-3; 11 bases align to TRBD2. V gave up 5 bases and J gave up 6 bases; unmatched junction bases: 10. Germline V lookup: CDR1 SEHNR, CDR2 FQNEAQ (reference sequence). The CDR3 has 16 residues.

This clonotype was seen at least ten times. The rearrangement joins TRBV29-1 to TRBJ2-5; D is unclear. The length of the CDR3 is 13 residues. Germline values: CDR1 SQVTM, CDR2 ANQGSEA. Trimming pared 1 base from V and 2 bases from J, leaving 8 bases between. Written as DNA, the CDR3 is TGCAGCGTTGAAGGAACAGATCAAGAGACCCAGTACTTC. Translating it yields CSVEGTDQETQYF.

This clonotype showed up many times. J is TRBJ2-3 and V is TRBV6-1; D ambiguous. CDR3 length: 13 residues. Germline V CDR1 and CDR2: MNHNS, SASEGT. V lost 11 bases to trimming and J lost 1 base, with 13 bases between them. The CDR3 DNA is TGTGCCTCCAAGGAGACTGGCACAGATACGCAGTATTTT. Protein sequence: CASKETGTDTQYF.

This clonotype was seen only a few times. The chain is built from TRBV6-5 and TRBJ1-1; 7 bases are shared with TRBD1. Germline-derived CDR1 and CDR2 are MNHEY and SVGAGI. V was clipped by 5 bases and J by 5 bases; unmatched bases: 8. This CDR3 spans 14 amino acids. The CDR3 loop is CASSKTGYQTEAFF. The CDR3 DNA reads TGTGCCAGCAGTAAGACAGGGTACCAGACTGAAGCTTTCTTT.

This clonotype appeared many times. This chain uses TRBV29-1 with TRBJ1-1; D not certain. Germline-derived CDR1 and CDR2 are SQVTM and ANQGSEA. Trimming cost V 4 bases and J 2 bases, with 11 bases left between them. The CDR3 loop spans 13 amino acids. The CDR3 sequence is CSVGRKLNTEAFF. In DNA, the CDR3 is TGCAGCGTTGGTCGGAAGCTAAACACTGAAGCTTTCTTT.

This clonotype was seen ten or more times. The chain combines TRBV10-3 with TRBJ2-2; no clear D gene. The V and J ends lost 4 bases and 6 bases respectively, with 12 bases between them. Germline CDR1 reads ENHRY; CDR2 reads SYGVKD. The CDR3 has 14 amino acids. The CDR3 coding sequence is TGTGCCATCAGTGCCGGACCTAAAGCCGGGGAGCTGTTTTTT. This encodes CAISAGPKAGELFF.

This clonotype has a count of ten or more. The chain uses TRBV12-3 or TRBV12-4 and TRBJ2-3; no clear D gene. The CDR3 has 12 residues. Trimming left V 2 bases short and J 11 bases short, with 11 bases between. CDR3 region: CASSLLWSLQYF. The CDR3 DNA follows: TGTGCCAGCAGTTTACTTTGGAGCCTGCAGTATTTT.

This clonotype occurred many times. In DNA, the CDR3 is TGCAGCGTTGCTCGGGAGGGTTCTGGGGCCAACGTCCTGACTTTC. This translates into CSVAREGSGANVLTF. This chain connects TRBV29-1 to TRBJ2-6; 8 bases are shared with TRBD2. Losses at the gene ends were 4 bases for V and 1 base for J; bases not matched to a gene: 3. Germline loops: CDR1 SQVTM, CDR2 ANQGSEA. The CDR3 is made up of 15 amino acids.

This clonotype was observed many times. J is TRBJ2-3 and V is TRBV11-1, with 8 bases fitting TRBD2. The CDR3 runs 19 residues. Trimming at V came to 3 bases and at J to 6 bases, leaving 20 bases not matched to a gene. Germline assignment: CDR1 SGHAT and CDR2 FQDESV (reference sequence). CDR3 amino acids: CASSLEGWRGAKRSDTQYF. The DNA for the CDR3 is TGTGCCAGCAGCTTGGAGGGATGGCGGGGGGCCAAAAGATCGGATACGCAGTATTTT.

This clonotype has at least ten counts. The rearrangement links TRBV27 to TRBJ1-1; 7 bases fit TRBD1. Germline V gene lookup returns CDR1 MNHEY and CDR2 SMNVEV (reference sequence). V shed 6 bases, J shed 6 bases, and the junction held 7 bases outside the gene matches. The CDR3 spans 13 residues. This chain's CDR3 is CASSASTGSEAFF. DNA of the CDR3: TGTGCCAGCAGCGCCTCGACAGGGTCTGAAGCTTTCTTT.

This clonotype was detected many times. The J gene is TRBJ2-2, the V gene TRBV7-8, with D hard to call. The CDR3 extends over 13 amino acids. Between the trimmed V and J ends, which lost 1 base and 5 bases, there was a span of 5 bases. Per germline, CDR1 SGHVS and CDR2 FQNEAQ. In DNA form, the CDR3 reads TGTGCCAGCAGCTTAGTCCGGACCGGGGAGCTGTTTTTT. Its protein product is CASSLVRTGELFF.

Ten or more counts support this clonotype. The chain links TRBV5-1 to TRBJ1-5; D unclear. Germline V gene sequence: CDR1 SGHRS, CDR2 YFSETQ. Trimming took off 4 bases at V and 4 bases at J, with 12 bases between the two ends. The CDR3 loop spans 14 amino acids. The CDR3 nucleotides are TGCGCCAGCAGCCCTGATCCCCGGAATCAGCCCCAGCATTTT. Its translation: CASSPDPRNQPQHF.

V usage is TRBV11-3 and J usage is TRBJ2-2; 9 nucleotides line up with TRBD2. There are 15 residues in the CDR3. Trimming took 5 bases from V and 6 from J; bases not matched to a gene: 7. Looked up from germline, CDR1 is SGHNT and CDR2 is YENEEA. This chain's CDR3 is CASSHSGSGAGELFF. The CDR3 DNA reads TGTGCCAGCAGCCATAGCGGGAGCGGCGCCGGGGAGCTGTTTTTT.

In this sample, this clonotype turned up many times. The chain employs TRBV20-1 and TRBJ1-4, with D tentatively TRBD1 (5 bases). CDR3 length: 15 residues. CDR1 is DFQATT, CDR2 SNEGSKA, per germline (reference sequence). V was shortened by 8 bases and J by 3 bases, with 19 bases between the two germline ends. The CDR3 sequence is CSPSQGGLANEKLFF. The CDR3 bases are TGCAGTCCAAGCCAGGGTGGTTTGGCTAATGAAAAACTGTTTTTT.

This clonotype was picked up many times. The chain carries TRBV5-1 and TRBJ2-7, with 9 bases fitting TRBD1. Germline V gene data show CDR1 as SGHRS and CDR2 as YFSETQ. Trimming took 2 bases from V and 6 from J; bases not matched to a gene: 9. The CDR3 covers 15 residues. For the CDR3, the DNA is TGCGCCAGCAGCTTACCTGGACAGGGGAAGGGCGAGCAGTACTTC. It codes for CASSLPGQGKGEQYF.

This clonotype has more than one count but fewer than ten. The genes are TRBV12-3 or TRBV12-4 and TRBJ2-1; 11 bases match TRBD2. CDR3 size: 16 residues. With V trimmed by 5 bases and J by 9 bases, 12 bases remained unmatched. The CDR3 nucleotides are TGTGCCAGCAGTCCCACTAGCGGGAGAGGAGTAGGTGAGCAGTTCTTC. It specifies CASSPTSGRGVGEQFF.

This clonotype was detected ten times or more. The chain uses TRBV15 and TRBJ1-5; D is undetermined. This CDR3 is built from 16 residues. CDR1 and CDR2 (germline): LNHNV, YYDKDF (reference sequence). V lost 5 bases, J lost 1 base, and 15 bases lay in between. CDR3 in amino acids: CATSGSAALSNQPQHF. Written as DNA, the CDR3 is TGTGCCACCAGCGGAAGCGCAGCTCTAAGCAATCAGCCCCAGCATTTT.

This clonotype has ten or more counts. A read error may produce the germline difference seen at one junction end. V usage is TRBV7-7 and J usage is TRBJ2-5; 11 nucleotides line up with TRBD1. CDR3 size: 14 residues. Germline V gene sequence: CDR1 SSHAT, CDR2 FNYEAQ (reference sequence). CDR3 protein: CASSLRDRGKTQYF. DNA of the CDR3: TGTGCTAGCAGCTTAAGGGACAGGGGGAAGACCCAGTACTTC.

This clonotype was recorded at least ten times. V gene TRBV10-1 combines with J gene TRBJ2-1, with D possibly TRBD1 on 6 matching bases. The germline CDR1 and CDR2 sequences are WNHNN and SYGVQD (reference sequence). The V and J ends lost 0 bases and 2 bases respectively, with 14 bases between them. This CDR3 region has 17 residues. CDR3 bases: TGCGCCAGCAGTGAGTCGGGCTCCAGGGGAGCCTACAATGAGCAGTTCTTC. It encodes CASSESGSRGAYNEQFF.

This clonotype was seen many times. This chain joins TRBV29-1 and TRBJ1-1; no firm D call. The CDR3 covers 14 residues. Trimming cost V 2 bases and J 4 bases, with 14 bases left between them. Germline-derived CDR1 and CDR2 are SQVTM and ANQGSEA. CDR3 loop: CSVEIVREGTEAFF. CDR3 coding DNA: TGCAGCGTTGAAATAGTTAGGGAGGGCACTGAAGCTTTCTTT.

This clonotype was observed at least ten times. The V and J genes are TRBV10-3 and TRBJ1-5; D possibly corresponds to TRBD1 (6 bases). Trimming took off 8 bases at V and 5 bases at J, with 13 bases between the two ends. Looked up from germline, CDR1 is ENHRY and CDR2 is SYGVKD. The CDR3 extends over 13 amino acids. CDR3 in DNA: TGTGCCATCTCACAGGGAGAGGATCAGCCCCAGCATTTT. This sequence encodes CAISQGEDQPQHF.